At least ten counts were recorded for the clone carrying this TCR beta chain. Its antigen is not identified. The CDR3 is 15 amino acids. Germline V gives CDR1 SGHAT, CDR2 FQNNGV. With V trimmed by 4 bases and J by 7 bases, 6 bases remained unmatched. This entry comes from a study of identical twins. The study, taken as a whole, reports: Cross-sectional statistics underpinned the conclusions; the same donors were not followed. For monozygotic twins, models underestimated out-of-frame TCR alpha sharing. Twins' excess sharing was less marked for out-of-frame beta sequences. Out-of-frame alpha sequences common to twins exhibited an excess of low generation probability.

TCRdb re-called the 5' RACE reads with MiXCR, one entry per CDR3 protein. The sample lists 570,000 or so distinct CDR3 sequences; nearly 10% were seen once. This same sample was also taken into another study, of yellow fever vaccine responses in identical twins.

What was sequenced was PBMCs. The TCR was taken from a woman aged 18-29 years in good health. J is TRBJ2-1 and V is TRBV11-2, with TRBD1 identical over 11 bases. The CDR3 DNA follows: TGTGCCAGCAGCTATACCGGGACAGGGGGTAATGAGCAGTTCTTC. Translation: CASSYTGTGGNEQFF. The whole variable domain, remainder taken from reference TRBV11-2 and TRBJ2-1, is EAGVAQSPRYKIIEKRQSVAFWCNPISGHATLYWYQQILGQGPKLLIQFQNNGVVDDSQLPKDRFSAERLKGVDSTLKIQPAKLEDSAVYLCASSYTGTGGNEQFFGPGTRLTVL.